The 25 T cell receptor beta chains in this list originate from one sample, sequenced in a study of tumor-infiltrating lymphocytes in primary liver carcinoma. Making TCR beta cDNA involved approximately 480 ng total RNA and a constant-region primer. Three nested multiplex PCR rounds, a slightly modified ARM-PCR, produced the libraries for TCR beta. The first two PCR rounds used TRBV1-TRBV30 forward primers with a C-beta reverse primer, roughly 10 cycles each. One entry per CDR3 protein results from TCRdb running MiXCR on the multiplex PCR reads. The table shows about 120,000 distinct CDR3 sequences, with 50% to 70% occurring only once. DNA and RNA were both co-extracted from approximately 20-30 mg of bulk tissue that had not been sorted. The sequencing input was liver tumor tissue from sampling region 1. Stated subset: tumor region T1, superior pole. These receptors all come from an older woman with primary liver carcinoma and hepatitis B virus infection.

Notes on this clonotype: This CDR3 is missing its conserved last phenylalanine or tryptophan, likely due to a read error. The CDR3 here is CASSLDPGYNQPQHY. The CDR3 region has the DNA TGTGCCAGCAGCTTAGACCCCGGTTATAATCAGCCCCAGCATTAT. The chain employs TRBV11-2 and TRBJ1-5; D is unresolved. V lost 0 bases, J lost 4 bases, and 10 bases lay in between. CDR1 is SGHAT and CDR2 is FQNNGV in the germline V gene. The length of the CDR3 is 15 residues.

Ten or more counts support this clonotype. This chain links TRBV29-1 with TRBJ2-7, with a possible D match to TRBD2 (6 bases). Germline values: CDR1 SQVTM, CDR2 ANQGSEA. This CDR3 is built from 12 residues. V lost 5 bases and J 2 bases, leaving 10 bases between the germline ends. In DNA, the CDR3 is TGCAGCGTTTCCGGGGGTACCTACGAGCAGTACTTC. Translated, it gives CSVSGGTYEQYF.

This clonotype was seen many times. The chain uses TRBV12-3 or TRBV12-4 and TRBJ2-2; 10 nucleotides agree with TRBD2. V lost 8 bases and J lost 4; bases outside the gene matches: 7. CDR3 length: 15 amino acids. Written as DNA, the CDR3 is TGTGCCAGCTGGGCTAGCGGGAGTGGCACCGGGGAGCTGTTTTTT. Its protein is CASWASGSGTGELFF.

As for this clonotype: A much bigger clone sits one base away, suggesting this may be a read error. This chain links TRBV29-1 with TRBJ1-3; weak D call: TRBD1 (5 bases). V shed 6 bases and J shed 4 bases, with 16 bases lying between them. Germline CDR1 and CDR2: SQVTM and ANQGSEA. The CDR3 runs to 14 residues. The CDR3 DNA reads TGCAGCGTAGCCGCCCGGGGGAGGGGAAACACCATATATTTT. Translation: CSVAARGRGNTIYF.

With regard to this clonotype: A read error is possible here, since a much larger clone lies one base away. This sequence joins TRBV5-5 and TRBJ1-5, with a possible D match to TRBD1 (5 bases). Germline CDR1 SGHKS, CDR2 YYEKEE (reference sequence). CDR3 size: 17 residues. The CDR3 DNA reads TGTACCAGCAGCACCTCCGGGACCCCTGGAGGCAATCAGCCCCAGCATTTT. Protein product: CTSSTSGTPGGNQPQHF.

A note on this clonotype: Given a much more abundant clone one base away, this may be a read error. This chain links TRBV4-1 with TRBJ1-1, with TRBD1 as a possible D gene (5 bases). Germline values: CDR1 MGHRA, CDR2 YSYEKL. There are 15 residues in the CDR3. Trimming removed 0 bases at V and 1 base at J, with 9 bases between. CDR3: CASSQDEQGNTEAFF. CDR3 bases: TGCGCCAGCAGCCAAGATGAGCAGGGGAACACTGAAGCTTTCTTT.

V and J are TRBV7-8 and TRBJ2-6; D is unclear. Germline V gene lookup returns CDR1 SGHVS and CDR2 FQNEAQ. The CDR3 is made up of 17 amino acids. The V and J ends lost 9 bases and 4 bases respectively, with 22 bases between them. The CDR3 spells CARSMGTLRQGANVLTF. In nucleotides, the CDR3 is TGTGCCAGGAGCATGGGTACACTAAGACAAGGGGCCAACGTCCTGACTTTC.

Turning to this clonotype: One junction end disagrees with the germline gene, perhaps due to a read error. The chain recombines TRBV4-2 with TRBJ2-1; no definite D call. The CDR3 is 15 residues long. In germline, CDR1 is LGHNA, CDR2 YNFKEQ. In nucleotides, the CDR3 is TGTGCCAGCAACCAAGTCCCCAGCCCCTACAATGAGCAGTTCTTC. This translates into CASNQVPSPYNEQFF.

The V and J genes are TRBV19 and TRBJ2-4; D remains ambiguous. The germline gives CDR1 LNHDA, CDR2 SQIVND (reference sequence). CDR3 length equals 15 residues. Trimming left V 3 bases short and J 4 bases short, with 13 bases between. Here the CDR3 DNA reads TGTGCCAGTAGTATCCCAGAAACAACAAAAAACATTCAGTACTTC. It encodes CASSIPETTKNIQYF.

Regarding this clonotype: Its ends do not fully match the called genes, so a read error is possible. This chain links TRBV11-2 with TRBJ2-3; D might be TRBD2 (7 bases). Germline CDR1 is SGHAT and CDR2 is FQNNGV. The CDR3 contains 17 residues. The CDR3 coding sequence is TGTGCCAACAGCGTAGGGGGACTAACCTACACGTCAGATACGCAGTATTTT. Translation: CANSVGGLTYTSDTQYF.

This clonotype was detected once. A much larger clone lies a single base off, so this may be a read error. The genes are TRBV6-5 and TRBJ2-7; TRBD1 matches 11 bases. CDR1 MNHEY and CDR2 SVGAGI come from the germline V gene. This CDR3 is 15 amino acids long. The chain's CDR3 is CASSAPGQGDYEQCF. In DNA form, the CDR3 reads TGTGCCAGCAGTGCGCCGGGACAGGGGGATTACGAGCAGTGCTTC.

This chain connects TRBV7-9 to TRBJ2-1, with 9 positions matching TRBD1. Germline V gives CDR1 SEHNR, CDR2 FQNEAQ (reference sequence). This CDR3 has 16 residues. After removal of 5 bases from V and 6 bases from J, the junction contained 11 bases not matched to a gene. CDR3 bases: TGTGCCAGCAGCGCGGTGGACAGGGGACCCACCAATGAGCAGTTCTTC. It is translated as CASSAVDRGPTNEQFF.

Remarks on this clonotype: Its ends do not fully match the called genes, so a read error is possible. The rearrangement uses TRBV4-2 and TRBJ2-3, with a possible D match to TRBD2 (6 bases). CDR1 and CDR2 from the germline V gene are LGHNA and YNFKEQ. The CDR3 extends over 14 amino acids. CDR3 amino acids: CANSQVSGTDTHYF. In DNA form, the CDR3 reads TGTGCCAACAGCCAAGTTAGCGGCACAGATACGCACTATTTT.

Written as DNA, the CDR3 is TGTGCCAGTAGTTCCCGGGACAGGGAGCAAGATACGCAGTATTTT. This translates into CASSSRDREQDTQYF. The J gene is TRBJ2-3, the V gene TRBV6-1, with 9 bases lining up with TRBD1. V shed 9 bases and J 5 bases; nucleotides not matched to a gene: 12. Germline V lookup: CDR1 MNHNS, CDR2 SASEGT. CDR3 length: 15 residues.

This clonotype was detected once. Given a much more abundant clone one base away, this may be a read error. CDR3 sequence (DNA): TGTGCCAGCAGCCAAGCCGGGTCACTTGGGACTGAAGCTCTCTTT. It translates to CASSQAGSLGTEALF. The V gene is TRBV4-2, the J gene TRBJ1-1; tentatively, D is TRBD1 (5 bases). The CDR3 runs 15 residues. Germline CDR1 LGHNA, CDR2 YNFKEQ.

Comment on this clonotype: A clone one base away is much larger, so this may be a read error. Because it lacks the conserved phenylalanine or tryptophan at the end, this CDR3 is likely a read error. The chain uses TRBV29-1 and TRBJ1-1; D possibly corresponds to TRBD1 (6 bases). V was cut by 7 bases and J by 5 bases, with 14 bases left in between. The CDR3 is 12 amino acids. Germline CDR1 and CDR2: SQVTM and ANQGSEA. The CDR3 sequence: CSASQGKTEAFS. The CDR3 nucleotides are TGCAGCGCCTCGCAGGGGAAGACTGAAGCTTTCTCT.

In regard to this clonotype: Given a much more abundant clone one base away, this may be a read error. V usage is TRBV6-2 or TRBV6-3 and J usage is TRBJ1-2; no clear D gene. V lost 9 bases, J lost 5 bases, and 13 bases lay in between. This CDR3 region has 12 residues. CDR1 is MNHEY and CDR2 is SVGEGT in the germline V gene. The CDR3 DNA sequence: TGTGCCAGAAGCTCCGAGGTATATGGCTACACCTTC. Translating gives CARSSEVYGYTF.

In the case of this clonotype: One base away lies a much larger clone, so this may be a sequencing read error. CDR3 amino acids: CASSFQGAFGVQYF. CDR3 in DNA: TGTGCCAGCAGTTTCCAGGGGGCATTTGGCGTGCAGTACTTC. V is TRBV28 and J is TRBJ2-7, with 8 bases that match TRBD1. V was clipped by 3 bases and J by 9 bases; unmatched bases: 10. This CDR3 region has 14 residues. Germline-derived CDR1 and CDR2 are MDHEN and SYDVKM.

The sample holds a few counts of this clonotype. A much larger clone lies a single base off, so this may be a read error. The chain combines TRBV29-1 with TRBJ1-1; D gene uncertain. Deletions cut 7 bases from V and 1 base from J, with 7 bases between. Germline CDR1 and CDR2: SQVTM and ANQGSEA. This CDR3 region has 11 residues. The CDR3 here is CSARGNTEAFF. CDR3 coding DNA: TGCAGCGCTCGGGGGAACACTGAAGCTTTCTTT.

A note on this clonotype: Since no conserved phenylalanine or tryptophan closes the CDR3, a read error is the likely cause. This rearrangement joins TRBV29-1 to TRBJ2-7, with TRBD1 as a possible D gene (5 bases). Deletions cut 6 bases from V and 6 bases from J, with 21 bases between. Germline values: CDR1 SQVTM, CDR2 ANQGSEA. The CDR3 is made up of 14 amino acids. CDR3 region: CSVTEETTYGEQYL. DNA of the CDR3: TGCAGCGTGACAGAAGAAACCACCTACGGCGAGCAGTACTTG.

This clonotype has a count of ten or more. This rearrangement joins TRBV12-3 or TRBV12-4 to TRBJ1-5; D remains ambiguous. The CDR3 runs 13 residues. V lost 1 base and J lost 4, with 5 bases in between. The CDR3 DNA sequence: TGTGCCAGCAGTTTAGGGGAGAATCAGCCCCAGCATTTT. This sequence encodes CASSLGENQPQHF.

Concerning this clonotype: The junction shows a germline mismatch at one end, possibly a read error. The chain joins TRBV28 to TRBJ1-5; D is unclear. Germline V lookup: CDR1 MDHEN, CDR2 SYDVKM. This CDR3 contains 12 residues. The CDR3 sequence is CTSSFGLQPQHF. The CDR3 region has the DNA TGTACCAGCAGTTTTGGGTTGCAGCCCCAGCATTTT.

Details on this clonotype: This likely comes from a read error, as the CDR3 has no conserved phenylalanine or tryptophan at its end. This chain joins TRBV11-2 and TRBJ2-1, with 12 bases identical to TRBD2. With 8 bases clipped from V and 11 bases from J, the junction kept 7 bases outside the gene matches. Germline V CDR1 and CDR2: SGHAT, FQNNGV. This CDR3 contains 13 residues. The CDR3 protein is CASGWTSGAQQFL. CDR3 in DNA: TGTGCCAGCGGCTGGACTAGCGGGGCACAGCAGTTCTTA.

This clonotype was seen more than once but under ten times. CDR3 nucleotide sequence: TGTGCCAGCAGCTTAAGACCGGGCCATAATGGAGAAGAGACCCAGTACTTC. It encodes CASSLRPGHNGEETQYF. This rearrangement joins TRBV7-9 to TRBJ2-5; D gene unclear. The CDR3 is made up of 17 amino acids. The V end lost 2 bases, the J end lost 3 bases, and 19 bases lay between the germline ends. Per the germline V gene, CDR1 is SEHNR and CDR2 is FQNEAQ (reference sequence).

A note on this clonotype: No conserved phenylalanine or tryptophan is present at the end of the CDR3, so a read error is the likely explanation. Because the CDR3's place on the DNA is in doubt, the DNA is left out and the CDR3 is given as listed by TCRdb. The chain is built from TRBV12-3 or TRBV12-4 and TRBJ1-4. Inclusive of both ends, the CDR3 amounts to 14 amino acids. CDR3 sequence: CASSSQRLNEKLLC.